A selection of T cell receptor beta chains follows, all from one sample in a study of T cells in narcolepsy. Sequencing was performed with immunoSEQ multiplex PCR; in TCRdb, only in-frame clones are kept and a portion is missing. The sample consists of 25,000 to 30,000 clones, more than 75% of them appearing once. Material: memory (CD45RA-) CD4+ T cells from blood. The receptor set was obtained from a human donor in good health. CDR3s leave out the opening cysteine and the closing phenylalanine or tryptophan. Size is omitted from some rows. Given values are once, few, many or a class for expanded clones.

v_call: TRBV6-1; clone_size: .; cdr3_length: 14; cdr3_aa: ASSERLAGDVDTQY
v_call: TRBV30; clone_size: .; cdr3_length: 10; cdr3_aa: AWKSGRVEQF
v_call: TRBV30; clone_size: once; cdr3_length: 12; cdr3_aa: AWTWGRGRNEQY
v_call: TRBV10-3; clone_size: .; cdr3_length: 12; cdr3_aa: AISEQGMVTEAF
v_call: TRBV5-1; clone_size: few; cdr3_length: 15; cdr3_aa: ASSLQAGGELGYGYT
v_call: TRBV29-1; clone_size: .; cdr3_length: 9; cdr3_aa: SVSYSGTLY
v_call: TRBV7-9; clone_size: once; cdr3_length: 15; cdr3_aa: ASSLRSGQGSDYGYT
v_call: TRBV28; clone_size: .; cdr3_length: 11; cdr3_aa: ASNDRGHQPQH
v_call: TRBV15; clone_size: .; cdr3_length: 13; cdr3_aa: ATSRVGRGTYEQY
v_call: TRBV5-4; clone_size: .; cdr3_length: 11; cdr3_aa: ASSGTFNYGYT
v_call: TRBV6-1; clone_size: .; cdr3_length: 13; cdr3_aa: ASREGATGNQPQH
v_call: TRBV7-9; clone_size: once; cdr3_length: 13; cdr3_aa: ASSIDGFYNSPLH
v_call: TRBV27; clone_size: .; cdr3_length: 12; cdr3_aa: ASSFARNNSPLH
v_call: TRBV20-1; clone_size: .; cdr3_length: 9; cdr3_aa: SARETLEAF
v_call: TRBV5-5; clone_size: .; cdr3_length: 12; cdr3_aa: ASSPVGSGSPLH
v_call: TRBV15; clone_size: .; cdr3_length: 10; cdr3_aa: ATSRYQETQY
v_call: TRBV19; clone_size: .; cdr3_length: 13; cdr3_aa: ASIQTSLFTYEQY
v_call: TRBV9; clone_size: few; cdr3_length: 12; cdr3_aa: ASSVSSLRAEAF
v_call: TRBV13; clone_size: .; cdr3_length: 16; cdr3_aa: ASSSVPGLAGGPNEQF
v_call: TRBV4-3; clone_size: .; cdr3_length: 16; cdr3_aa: ASSPSNGTSGGFETQY
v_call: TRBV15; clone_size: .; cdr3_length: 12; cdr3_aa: ATSRPTRQETQY
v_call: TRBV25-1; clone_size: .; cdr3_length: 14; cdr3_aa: ASSGNRGPHNQPQH
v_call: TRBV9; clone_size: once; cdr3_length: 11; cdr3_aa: ASSVDWGNTIY
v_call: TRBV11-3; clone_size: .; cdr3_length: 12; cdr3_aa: ASSSRPGRDEQF
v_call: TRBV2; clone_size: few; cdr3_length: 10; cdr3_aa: ASRGLADEQF
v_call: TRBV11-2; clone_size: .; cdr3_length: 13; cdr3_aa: ASSKQGAGDTEAF
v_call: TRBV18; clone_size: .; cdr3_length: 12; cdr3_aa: ASSPDSGSQPQH
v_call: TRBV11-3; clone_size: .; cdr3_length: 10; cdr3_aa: ASGGRSDTQY